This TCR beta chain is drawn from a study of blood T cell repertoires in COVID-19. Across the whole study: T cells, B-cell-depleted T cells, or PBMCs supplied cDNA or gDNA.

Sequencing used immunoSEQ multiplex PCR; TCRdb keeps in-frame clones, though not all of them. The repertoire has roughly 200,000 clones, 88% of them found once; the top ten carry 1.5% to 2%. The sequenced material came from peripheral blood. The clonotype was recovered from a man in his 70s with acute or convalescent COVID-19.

CDR3 sequence: CASSPFPGELFF. CDR3 bases: TGTGCCAGCAGCCCTTTTCCCGGGGAGCTGTTTTTT. The chain carries TRBV12-3 or TRBV12-4 and TRBJ2-2; unclear D gene. This CDR3 has 12 amino acids. Trimming took off 6 bases at V and 6 bases at J, with 8 bases between the two ends.